This passage covers 10 T cell receptor beta chains from one sample sequenced in a study of blood T cell repertoires in COVID-19. Data came from immunoSEQ multiplex PCR; TCRdb stores just in-frame clones and leaves some out. The data hold under 250,000 clones, with over 65% observed a single time. The specimen sequenced was peripheral blood. The source of these receptors is a woman between 65 and 79 years old with active or convalescent COVID-19.

The CDR3 coding sequence is TGTGCCAGCAGACCGAGAACTAGCGGGAGCACAGATACGCAGTATTTT. It translates to CASRPRTSGSTDTQYF. The V and J genes are TRBV7-8 and TRBJ2-3; 9 bases align to TRBD2. V shed 6 bases and J 0 bases; nucleotides not matched to a gene: 7. The length of the CDR3 is 16 residues. Germline V gene lookup returns CDR1 SGHVS and CDR2 FQNEAQ.

The chain links TRBV30 to TRBJ2-3; TRBD1 matches at 8 bases. This CDR3 is 12 amino acids long. Trimming cost V 4 bases and J 7 bases; bases outside gene matches: 4. Germline CDR1 reads GTSNPN; CDR2 reads SVGIG (reference sequence). In nucleotides, the CDR3 is TGTGCCTGGACCCAGGGGGCGAATACGCAGTATTTT. Translation: CAWTQGANTQYF. The whole variable domain, remainder taken from reference TRBV30 and TRBJ2-3, is SQTIHQWPATLVQPVGSPLSLECTVEGTSNPNLYWYRQAAGRGLQLLFYSVGIGQISSEVPQNLSASRPQDRQFILSSKKLLLSDSGFYLCAWTQGANTQYFGPGTRLTVL.

This clone occurred once. The chain uses TRBV6-2 or TRBV6-3 and TRBJ1-2; D uncertain. Germline V gives CDR1 MNHEY, CDR2 SVGEGT. This CDR3 is built from 16 residues. V lost 5 bases, J lost 1 base, and 17 bases lay in between. CDR3 amino acids: CASSTGSPTYNYGYTF. The CDR3 coding sequence is TGTGCCAGCAGTACCGGGTCTCCGACCTATAACTATGGCTACACCTTC.

This chain joins TRBV7-9 and TRBJ2-2; D perhaps matches TRBD2 (6 bases). Germline V gives CDR1 SEHNR, CDR2 FQNEAQ (reference sequence). Between the trimmed V and J ends, which lost 7 bases and 4 bases, there was a span of 13 bases. The CDR3 loop spans 14 amino acids. The DNA for the CDR3 is TGTGCCAGCACCATCCGGGACTCCACCGGGGAGCTGTTTTTT. As protein: CASTIRDSTGELFF.

The rearrangement uses TRBV18 and TRBJ2-2; TRBD1 matches 7 bases. Germline V lookup: CDR1 KGHSH, CDR2 LQKENI. V gave up 3 bases and J gave up 2 bases; unmatched junction bases: 6. CDR3 length: 16 amino acids. CDR3 sequence (DNA): TGTGCCAGCTCACCGGCCGGGACAGCCAACACCGGGGAGCTGTTTTTT. Encoded protein: CASSPAGTANTGELFF. Full variable domain (missing parts from reference TRBV18 and TRBJ2-2): NAGVMQNPRHLVRRRGQEARLRCSPMKGHSHVYWYRQLPEEGLKFMVYLQKENIIDESGMPKERFSAEFPKEGPSILRIQQVVRGDSAAYFCASSPAGTANTGELFFGEGSRLTVL.

This chain connects TRBV7-8 to TRBJ1-1, with D maybe TRBD1 (6 bases). The germline V gene has CDR1 SGHVS and CDR2 FQNEAQ. With 8 bases removed from V and 1 base from J, the gap between germline ends came to 14 bases. The CDR3 runs to 14 residues. For the CDR3, the DNA is TGTGCCAGCTCCACGCGGGGGCGGAACACTGAAGCTTTCTTT. It specifies CASSTRGRNTEAFF.

This clone showed up many times. The same CDR3 also results from other DNA sequences found in this sample. The chain uses TRBV27 and TRBJ2-1; 7 bases are shared with TRBD2. V lost 5 bases, J lost 5 bases, and 9 bases stayed unmatched. The length of the CDR3 is 15 residues. Germline CDR1 is MNHEY and CDR2 is SMNVEV (reference sequence). CDR3 region: CASSRSGAGDNEQFF. CDR3 sequence (DNA): TGTGCCAGCAGTCGGTCGGGTGCGGGGGACAATGAGCAGTTCTTC.

This chain joins TRBV5-4 and TRBJ1-4; D unresolved. Germline V CDR1 and CDR2: SGHNT, YYREEE (reference sequence). V shed 7 bases and J shed 7 bases, with 14 bases lying between them. The CDR3 is 13 amino acids. CDR3 nucleotide sequence: TGTGCCAGCTGCGGCGGGTTTTGTGAAAAACTGTTTTTT. It specifies CASCGGFCEKLFF.

This clone was seen a handful of times. The J gene is TRBJ2-5, the V gene TRBV7-2; D is uncertain. The CDR3 runs 13 residues. Germline CDR1 is SGHTA and CDR2 is FQGNSA. V was cut by 5 bases and J by 1 base, with 8 bases left in between. CDR3 DNA: TGTGCCAGCAGCACAGCTTTCCAAGAGACCCAGTACTTC. Encoded protein: CASSTAFQETQYF.

The rearrangement joins TRBV6-5 to TRBJ2-2; no definite D call. Germline V gene lookup returns CDR1 MNHEY and CDR2 SVGAGI. Trimming shortened V by 2 bases and J by 7 bases, and 11 bases separated the two germline ends. This CDR3 has 14 amino acids. CDR3: CASSYGRSIGELFF. CDR3 DNA: TGTGCCAGCAGTTACGGCAGGTCCATCGGGGAGCTGTTTTTT.